This T cell receptor (beta chain) was profiled in a study of blood T cell repertoires in COVID-19. About the research overall: COVID-19 samples from acute and convalescent phases originated in the United States, Italy and Spain.

Germline V gene sequence: CDR1 SNHLY, CDR2 FYNNEI. The CDR3 runs to 14 residues. V shed 8 bases and J shed 2 bases, with 13 bases lying between them. This table comes from immunoSEQ multiplex PCR, and its TCRdb copy is limited to in-frame clones, with some not included. The sample yields about 300,000 clones, 70% to 90% seen once. Cohort 3 recovery required two negative PCRs, clearance, or symptom resolution. This clonotype was obtained from a man aged 25-45 years who had recovered from COVID-19. The V call is TRBV2, the J call TRBJ1-3; tentatively, D is TRBD1 (6 bases). Sequenced: PBMCs or T cells enriched from blood (not recorded which). The CDR3 DNA sequence: TGTGCCAGCGGGGACAAGACCCCTGGAAACACCATATATTTT. This gives the protein CASGDKTPGNTIYF. Full variable domain (missing parts from reference TRBV2 and TRBJ1-3): EPEVTQTPSHQVTQMGQEVILRCVPISNHLYFYWYRQILGQKVEFLVSFYNNEISEKSEIFDDQFSVERPDGSNFTLKIRSTKLEDSAMYFCASGDKTPGNTIYFGEGSWLTVV.